Given below is one T cell receptor beta chain in context. The antigen is not known. The method was immunoSEQ multiplex PCR; TCRdb's version includes in-frame clones alone and lacks a portion of them. The profile shows 2 million to 3 million clones, 90% to 95% of them singletons. The CDR3 runs 15 residues. The germline V gene encodes CDR1 MNHEY and CDR2 SVGAGI. V dropped 0 bases and J dropped 3 bases, with 10 bases sitting between them. The data originate from a study of shared clonotypes between healthy human individuals. The study's findings and limits: Sequencing depth was expected to affect clonotype sharing among donors.

Division of CD4+ cells produced a CD45RA+ naive subset and a CD45RA-negative memory subset. The chain recombines TRBV6-5 with TRBJ2-3, with TRBD2 as a possible D gene (6 bases). Sequences were obtained from naive CD4+ T cells from PBMCs. Subset denoted: CD45RA+ positively selected. The clonotype comes from a man between 18 and 29 years old in good health. Some clones in this sample may be carry-over from other donors' samples. CDR3 amino acids: CASSYSEGRTDTQYF. CDR3 in DNA: TGTGCCAGCAGTTACTCGGAAGGGAGGACAGATACGCAGTATTTT.